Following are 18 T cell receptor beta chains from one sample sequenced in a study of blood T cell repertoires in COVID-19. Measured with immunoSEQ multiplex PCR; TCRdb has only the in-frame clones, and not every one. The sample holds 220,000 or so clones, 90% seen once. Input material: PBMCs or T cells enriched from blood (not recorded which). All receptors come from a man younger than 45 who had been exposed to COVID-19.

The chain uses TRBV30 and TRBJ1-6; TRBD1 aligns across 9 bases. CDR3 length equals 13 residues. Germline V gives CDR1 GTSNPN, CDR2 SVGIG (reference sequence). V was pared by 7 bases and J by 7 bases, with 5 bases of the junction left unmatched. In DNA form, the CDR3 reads TGTGCCTCTACAGGGGGCTTCAATTCACCCCTCCACTTT. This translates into CASTGGFNSPLHF.

The CDR3 DNA follows: TGTGCCAGCAGCTTAGTACTAGCGGGGGGATTCTCTGGGGCCAACGTCCTGACTTTC. It is translated as CASSLVLAGGFSGANVLTF. This chain joins TRBV7-6 and TRBJ2-6; 12 bases align to TRBD2. CDR3 length: 19 residues. V shed 1 base and J 0 bases; nucleotides not matched to a gene: 4. Germline loops: CDR1 SGHVS, CDR2 FNYEAQ. The variable domain in full, with the rest retrieved from reference TRBV7-6 and TRBJ2-6, is GAGVSQSPRYKVTKRGQDVALRCDPISGHVSLYWYRQALGQGPEFLTYFNYEAQQDKSGLPNDRFSAERPEGSISTLTIQRTEQRDSAMYRCASSLVLAGGFSGANVLTFGAGSRLTVL.

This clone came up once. The CDR3 sequence: CASSTSLAGSYEQYF. As DNA, the CDR3 is TGTGCCAGCAGTACCAGCCTAGCGGGGAGCTACGAGCAGTACTTC. The chain links TRBV6-2 or TRBV6-3 to TRBJ2-7, with TRBD2 identical over 9 bases. Per germline, CDR1 MNHEY and CDR2 SVGEGT. The ends lost 5 bases at V and 3 bases at J; junction bases unmatched: 8. The CDR3 extends over 15 amino acids.

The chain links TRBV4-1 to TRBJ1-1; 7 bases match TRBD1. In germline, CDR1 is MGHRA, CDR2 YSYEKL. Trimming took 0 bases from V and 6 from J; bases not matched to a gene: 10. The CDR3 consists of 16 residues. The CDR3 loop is CASSQDPRQGPSEAFF. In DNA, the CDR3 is TGCGCCAGCAGCCAAGATCCCCGACAGGGACCTTCTGAAGCTTTCTTT.

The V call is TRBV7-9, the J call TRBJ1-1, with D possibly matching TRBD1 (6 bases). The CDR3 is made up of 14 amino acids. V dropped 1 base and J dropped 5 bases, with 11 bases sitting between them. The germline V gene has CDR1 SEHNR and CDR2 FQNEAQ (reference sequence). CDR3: CASSLGGGGTEAFF. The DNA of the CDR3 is TGTGCCAGCAGCTTAGGAGGGGGAGGGACTGAAGCTTTCTTT.

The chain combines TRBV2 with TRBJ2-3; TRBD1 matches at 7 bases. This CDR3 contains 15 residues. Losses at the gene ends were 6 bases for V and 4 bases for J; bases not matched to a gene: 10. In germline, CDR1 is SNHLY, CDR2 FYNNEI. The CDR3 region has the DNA TGTGCCAGCAGGACTGACAGGGAGAGCCCAGATACGCAGTATTTT. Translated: CASRTDRESPDTQYF.

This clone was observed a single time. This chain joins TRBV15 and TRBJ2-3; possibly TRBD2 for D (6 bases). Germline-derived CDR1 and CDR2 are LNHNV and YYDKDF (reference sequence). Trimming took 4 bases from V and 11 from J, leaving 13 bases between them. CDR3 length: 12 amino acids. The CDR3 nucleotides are TGTGCCACCAGCAACTTCCGCGGGGAGCAGTATTTT. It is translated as CATSNFRGEQYF.

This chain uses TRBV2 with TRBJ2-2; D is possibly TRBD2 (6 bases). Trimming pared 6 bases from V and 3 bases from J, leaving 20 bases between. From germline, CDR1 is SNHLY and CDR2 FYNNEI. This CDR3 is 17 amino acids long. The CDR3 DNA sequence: TGTGCCAGCAGCGAACCCGACACCGGGGAGGACACCGGGGAGCTGTTTTTT. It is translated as CASSEPDTGEDTGELFF.

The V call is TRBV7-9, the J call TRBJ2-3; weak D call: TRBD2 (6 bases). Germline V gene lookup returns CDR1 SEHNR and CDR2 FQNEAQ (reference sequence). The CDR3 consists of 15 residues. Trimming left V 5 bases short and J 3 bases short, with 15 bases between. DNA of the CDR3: TGTGCCAGCAGCGCCGGGGGTTTGTCAACAGATACGCAGTATTTT. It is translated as CASSAGGLSTDTQYF.

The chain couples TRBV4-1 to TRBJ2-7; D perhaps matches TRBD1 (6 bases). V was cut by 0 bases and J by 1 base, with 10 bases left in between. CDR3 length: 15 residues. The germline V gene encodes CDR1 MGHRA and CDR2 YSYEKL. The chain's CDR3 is CASSQERDISYEQYF. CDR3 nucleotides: TGCGCCAGCAGCCAAGAGAGGGACATATCCTACGAGCAGTACTTC.

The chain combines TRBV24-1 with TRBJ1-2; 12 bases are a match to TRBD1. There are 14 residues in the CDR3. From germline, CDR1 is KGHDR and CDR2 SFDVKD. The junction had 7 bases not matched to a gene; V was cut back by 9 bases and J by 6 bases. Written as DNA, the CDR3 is TGTGCCACCTGGGGACAGGGGGCGCCGGATGGCTACACCTTC. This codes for CATWGQGAPDGYTF.

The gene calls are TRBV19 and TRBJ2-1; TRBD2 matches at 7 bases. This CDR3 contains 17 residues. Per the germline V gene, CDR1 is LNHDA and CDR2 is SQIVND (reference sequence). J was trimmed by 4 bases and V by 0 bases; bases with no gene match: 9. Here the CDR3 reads CASSIEGSSGAYNEQFF. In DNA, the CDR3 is TGTGCCAGTAGTATAGAAGGCAGCAGCGGGGCATACAATGAGCAGTTCTTC.

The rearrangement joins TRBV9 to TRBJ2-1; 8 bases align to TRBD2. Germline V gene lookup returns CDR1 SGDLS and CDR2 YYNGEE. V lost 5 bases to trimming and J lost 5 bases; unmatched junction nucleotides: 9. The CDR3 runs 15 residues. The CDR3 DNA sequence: TGTGCCAGCAGGCCCGGGACTAGGTTGGACAATGAGCAGTTCTTC. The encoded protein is CASRPGTRLDNEQFF.

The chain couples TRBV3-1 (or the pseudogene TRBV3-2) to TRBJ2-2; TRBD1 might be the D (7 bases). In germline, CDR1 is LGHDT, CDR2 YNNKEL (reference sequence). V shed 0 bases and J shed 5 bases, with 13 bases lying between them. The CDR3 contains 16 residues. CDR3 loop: CASSQDLPGGTGELFF. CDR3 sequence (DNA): TGTGCCAGCAGCCAAGATCTTCCAGGGGGGACCGGGGAGCTGTTTTTT.

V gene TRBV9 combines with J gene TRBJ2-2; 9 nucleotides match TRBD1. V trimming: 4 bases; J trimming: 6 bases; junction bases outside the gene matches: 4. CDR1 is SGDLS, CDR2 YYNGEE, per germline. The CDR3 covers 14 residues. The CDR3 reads CASSRQGGAGELFF. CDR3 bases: TGTGCCAGCAGCCGACAGGGGGGCGCCGGGGAGCTGTTTTTT.

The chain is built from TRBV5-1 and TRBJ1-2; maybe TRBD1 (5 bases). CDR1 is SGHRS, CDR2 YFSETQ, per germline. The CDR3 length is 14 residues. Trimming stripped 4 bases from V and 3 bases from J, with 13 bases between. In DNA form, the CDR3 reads TGCGCCAGCAGCACCCCAGGCAGGGACTATGGCTACACCTTC. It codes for CASSTPGRDYGYTF.

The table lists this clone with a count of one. The CDR3 region has the DNA TGTGCCAGCTCACCAGGGGCTGGCTACACCTTC. Its protein product is CASSPGAGYTF. The V and J genes are TRBV18 and TRBJ1-2; D perhaps matches TRBD1 (5 bases). The V gene's germline CDR1 is KGHSH and CDR2 LQKENI. Trimming removed 2 bases at V and 7 bases at J, with 5 bases between. CDR3 length equals 11 residues.

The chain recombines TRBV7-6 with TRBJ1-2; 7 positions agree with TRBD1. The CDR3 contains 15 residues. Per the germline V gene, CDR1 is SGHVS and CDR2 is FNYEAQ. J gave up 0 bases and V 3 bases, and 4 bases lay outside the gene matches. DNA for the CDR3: TGTGCCAGCAGCTTCGTGCAGGGGGCTAACTATGGCTACACCTTC. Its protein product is CASSFVQGANYGYTF.